Listed below are T cell receptor beta chains from one sample, sequenced in a study of CD8+ T cells in alopecia areata. Measured with immunoSEQ multiplex PCR; TCRdb has only the in-frame clones, and not every one. Among 130,000 or so clones listed, about 59% were seen once. The starting material was CD4+ T cells sorted from blood, obtained at week 4, from a patient treated with tofacitinib. All receptors come from a human donor with alopecia areata. The CDR3 runs from the conserved cysteine through the conserved F or W. A D gene is named only where the DNA matches it firmly. Clone sizes are given selectively: once, few, many, or a class where the clone is expanded.

size: few
V: TRBV7-2
J: TRBJ2-7
D: NA
DNA: TGTGCCAGCAGTCCGACCGCGGCGGGCAGGCCGGGGGCCCAGTACTTC
CDR3: CASSPTAAGRPGAQYF

size: NA
V: TRBV2
J: TRBJ2-5
D: NA
DNA: TGTGCCAGCAGTCCGCCCGGGAATGGGGAGACCCAGTACTTC
CDR3: CASSPPGNGETQYF

size: NA
V: TRBV29-1
J: TRBJ1-1
D: NA
DNA: TGCAGCGTCGAGGCTACAGGGCGTAACACTGAAGCTTTCTTT
CDR3: CSVEATGRNTEAFF

size: once
V: TRBV27
J: TRBJ1-1
D: NA
DNA: TGTGCCAGCAGTTCGGGGCGGAACACTGAAGCTTTCTTT
CDR3: CASSSGRNTEAFF

size: NA
V: TRBV28
J: TRBJ2-5
D: TRBD1
DNA: TGTGCCAGCAGTGTGCTCGTGGACAGGGGGCTTGAGGAGACCCAGTACTTC
CDR3: CASSVLVDRGLEETQYF

size: NA
V: TRBV5-1
J: TRBJ2-7
D: TRBD2
DNA: TGCGCCAGCAGCCCCCTCCTAGCGGGGAGGGCCGAGCAGTACTTC
CDR3: CASSPLLAGRAEQYF

size: NA
V: TRBV6-5
J: TRBJ1-1
D: NA
DNA: TGTGCCAGCAGTCCCAGGGACTCTGAAGCTTTCTTT
CDR3: CASSPRDSEAFF

size: NA
V: TRBV5-1
J: TRBJ1-1
D: NA
DNA: TGCGCCAGCAGCTGGAGGGGGTTCGACACTGAAGCTTTCTTT
CDR3: CASSWRGFDTEAFF

size: few
V: TRBV5-1
J: TRBJ2-7
D: TRBD1
DNA: TGCGCCAGCAGCCCCGAAGGACAGGGTTTTTACGAGCAGTACTTC
CDR3: CASSPEGQGFYEQYF

size: few
V: TRBV4-2
J: TRBJ2-1
D: NA
DNA: TGTGCCAGCAGCCAAGGACCGATGAGGGATTGGGGCTACAATGAGCAGTTCTTC
CDR3: CASSQGPMRDWGYNEQFF

size: once
V: TRBV29-1
J: TRBJ2-7
D: NA
DNA: TGCAGCGTCCGACAGCCCGCCTACTCCGAGCAGTACTTC
CDR3: CSVRQPAYSEQYF

size: NA
V: TRBV5-1
J: TRBJ1-1
D: NA
DNA: TGCGCCAGCAGCAGGGGGGAGCAGACGACGACTGAAGCTTTCTTT
CDR3: CASSRGEQTTTEAFF

size: NA
V: TRBV28
J: TRBJ2-3
D: NA
DNA: TGTGCCAGCAGTCCCCAGAGCACAGATACGCAGTATTTT
CDR3: CASSPQSTDTQYF

size: NA
V: TRBV5-6
J: TRBJ1-2
D: NA
DNA: TGTGCCAGCAGCGCCCTCAGGGTGAACTATGGCTACACCTTC
CDR3: CASSALRVNYGYTF

size: NA
V: TRBV28
J: TRBJ1-5
D: TRBD1
DNA: TGTGCCAGCAGCCTCCCAGGGGGTCATCAGCCCCAGCATTTT
CDR3: CASSLPGGHQPQHF

size: NA
V: TRBV5-6
J: TRBJ2-3
D: NA
DNA: TGTGCCAGCAGCTTGGACCGGGGCTTCGTTACGCAGTATTTT
CDR3: CASSLDRGFVTQYF

size: few
V: TRBV19
J: TRBJ2-3
D: NA
DNA: TGTGCCAGTAGTAGGGGGCAGGACTCAGATACGCAGTATTTT
CDR3: CASSRGQDSDTQYF

size: many
V: TRBV19
J: TRBJ2-7
D: TRBD2
DNA: TGTGCCAGTACCGTTAGCGGGTCCTCCTACGAGCAGTACTTC
CDR3: CASTVSGSSYEQYF

size: few
V: TRBV2
J: TRBJ2-5
D: NA
DNA: TGTGCCAGCAGTGAAGGCCAGGGGAGGACCCAGTACTTC
CDR3: CASSEGQGRTQYF

size: NA
V: TRBV29-1
J: TRBJ2-3
D: NA
DNA: TGCAGCGTTGACACGCAGGGGACAGATACGCAGTATTTT
CDR3: CSVDTQGTDTQYF

size: NA
V: TRBV10-3
J: TRBJ1-1
D: TRBD1
DNA: TGTGCCATCAGTGGGAAGGGACAGGGGGACACTGAAGCTTTCTTT
CDR3: CAISGKGQGDTEAFF

size: NA
V: TRBV5-1
J: TRBJ2-5
D: TRBD2
DNA: TGCGCCAGCAGCTTGGTTTGGGGAGGGGAGACCCAGTACTTC
CDR3: CASSLVWGGETQYF

size: NA
V: TRBV6-6
J: TRBJ1-5
D: NA
DNA: TGTGCCAGCAGCTCCGAGGTGTCGAATCAGCCCCAGCATTTT
CDR3: CASSSEVSNQPQHF

size: NA
V: TRBV9
J: TRBJ2-7
D: NA
DNA: TGTGCCAGCAGCGTAGGAGGGTCCCCATACGAGCAGTACTTC
CDR3: CASSVGGSPYEQYF

size: NA
V: TRBV29-1
J: TRBJ2-5
D: NA
DNA: TGCAGCGTCATTCTGGGAAGTACGGAGACCCAGTACTTC
CDR3: CSVILGSTETQYF

size: NA
V: TRBV6-5
J: TRBJ2-1
D: NA
DNA: TGTGCCAGCAGTTATTCCAGGGTATACAATGAGCAGTTCTTC
CDR3: CASSYSRVYNEQFF

size: NA
V: TRBV29-1
J: TRBJ2-7
D: NA
DNA: TGCAGCGTTGTGGAGGGGAACTCCTACGAGCAGTACTTC
CDR3: CSVVEGNSYEQYF

size: NA
V: TRBV28
J: TRBJ1-4
D: TRBD1
DNA: TGTGCCAGCAACCGACAGGGGTGGAATGAAAAACTGTTTTTT
CDR3: CASNRQGWNEKLFF

size: NA
V: TRBV30
J: TRBJ2-5
D: NA
DNA: TGTGCCGGTGGGCCTTGGCAAGAGACCCAGTACTTC
CDR3: CAGGPWQETQYF

size: few
V: TRBV18
J: TRBJ2-5
D: NA
DNA: TGTGCCAGCTCACCAGAGAAGACCCAGTACTTC
CDR3: CASSPEKTQYF

size: NA
V: TRBV29-1
J: TRBJ2-7
D: NA
DNA: TGCAGCGTTGTAACTCTGCGCGAGCAGTACTTC
CDR3: CSVVTLREQYF

size: once
V: TRBV29-1
J: TRBJ2-2
D: TRBD1
DNA: TGCAGCGTCCAGGACAGGGGACTCACCAAGAACACCGGGGAGCTGTTTTTT
CDR3: CSVQDRGLTKNTGELFF

size: NA
V: TRBV30
J: TRBJ2-1
D: TRBD2
DNA: TGTGCCGGGTCTTTTGGGGTAGCGGGAGACAATGAGCAGTTCTTC
CDR3: CAGSFGVAGDNEQFF

size: NA
V: TRBV30
J: TRBJ2-1
D: NA
DNA: TGTGCCTGGAGTTACTGGACAGCCTACAATGAGCAGTTCTTC
CDR3: CAWSYWTAYNEQFF

size: NA
V: TRBV25-1
J: TRBJ2-3
D: NA
DNA: TGTGCCAGCAGTGAAGAACTCCGCACAGATACGCAGTATTTT
CDR3: CASSEELRTDTQYF

size: few
V: TRBV4-3
J: TRBJ2-7
D: TRBD2
DNA: TGCGCCAGCAGCCGAACAGCGGGATACGAGCAGTACTTC
CDR3: CASSRTAGYEQYF

size: few
V: TRBV5-4
J: TRBJ2-3
D: TRBD2
DNA: TGTGCCAGCAGCTCAAAAGCGGGAGGGGAACCAGATACGCAGTATTTT
CDR3: CASSSKAGGEPDTQYF

size: few
V: TRBV29-1
J: TRBJ2-5
D: NA
DNA: TGCAGCTCACCAGGGGGGGCAGGCCAGATGGCCCAGTACTTC
CDR3: CSSPGGAGQMAQYF

size: NA
V: TRBV9
J: TRBJ1-6
D: NA
DNA: TGTGCCAGCAGCCCAGAGGCAGGGCTCTCACCCCTCCACTTT
CDR3: CASSPEAGLSPLHF

size: few
V: TRBV2
J: TRBJ1-2
D: NA
DNA: TGTGCCAGCAGTCCTAGGACAGACTTCTATGGCTACACCTTC
CDR3: CASSPRTDFYGYTF

size: NA
V: TRBV27
J: TRBJ2-5
D: TRBD2
DNA: TGTGCCAGCGGGGGACTAGGAGAGACCCAGTACTTC
CDR3: CASGGLGETQYF

size: NA
V: TRBV6-6
J: TRBJ2-4
D: NA
DNA: TGTGCCAGCAGTTACGGCCCAACCAAAAACATTCAGTACTTC
CDR3: CASSYGPTKNIQYF

size: NA
V: TRBV25-1
J: TRBJ2-7
D: TRBD2
DNA: TGTGCCAGCAGCTCGAGTAGGGTAGCGGGAGAATACGAGCAGTACTTC
CDR3: CASSSSRVAGEYEQYF

size: once
V: TRBV11-2
J: TRBJ2-5
D: TRBD1
DNA: TGTGCCAGCAGCTTCCAGGCAGGGGGACAAGAGACCCAGTACTTC
CDR3: CASSFQAGGQETQYF

size: NA
V: TRBV7-3
J: TRBJ2-2
D: NA
DNA: TGTGCCAGCAGCTTAGGGGGAGTCGCCGGGGAGCTGTTTTTT
CDR3: CASSLGGVAGELFF

size: NA
V: TRBV5-6
J: TRBJ1-1
D: NA
DNA: TGTGCCAGCAGCGGAGCACGGAACACTGAAGCTTTCTTT
CDR3: CASSGARNTEAFF

size: NA
V: TRBV6-5
J: TRBJ2-5
D: NA
DNA: TGTGCCAGCAGTTACACAGGTGACCGAGAGACCCAGTACTTC
CDR3: CASSYTGDRETQYF

size: NA
V: TRBV30
J: TRBJ1-2
D: NA
DNA: TGTGCCTGGGAGTCCGGCTACTATGGCTACACCTTC
CDR3: CAWESGYYGYTF

size: NA
V: TRBV4-1
J: TRBJ2-6
D: NA
DNA: TGCGCCAGCAGCCAAGAGGGGGGCCCCCTCCTGACTTTC
CDR3: CASSQEGGPLLTF

size: NA
V: TRBV7-2
J: TRBJ2-3
D: NA
DNA: TGTGCCAGCAGCCCTACCGGGGTAGACACAGATACGCAGTATTTT
CDR3: CASSPTGVDTDTQYF

size: NA
V: TRBV4-1
J: TRBJ2-4
D: TRBD2
DNA: TGCGCCAGCAGCCTTGTGATAGCGGGAGCCAAAAACATTCAGTACTTC
CDR3: CASSLVIAGAKNIQYF

size: many
V: TRBV13
J: TRBJ1-1
D: NA
DNA: TGTGCCAGCAGCCCTAAAGCCAGGGCGAACACTGAAGCTTTCTTT
CDR3: CASSPKARANTEAFF

size: few
V: TRBV7-9
J: TRBJ2-7
D: TRBD2
DNA: TGTGCCAGCAGCTTACCAGCGGGAGGCGAGCAGTACTTC
CDR3: CASSLPAGGEQYF

size: NA
V: TRBV5-1
J: TRBJ2-5
D: TRBD1
DNA: TGCGCCAGCAGAATATTGGGACAGGGTCAAGAGACCCAGTACTTC
CDR3: CASRILGQGQETQYF

size: NA
V: TRBV29-1
J: TRBJ2-1
D: TRBD2
DNA: TGCAGCGCTAGCGGGAATGCCTACAATGAGCAGTTCTTC
CDR3: CSASGNAYNEQFF

size: few
V: TRBV6-5
J: TRBJ2-7
D: NA
DNA: TGTGCCAGCAGCGGCATAAGCACCTACGAGCAGTACTTC
CDR3: CASSGISTYEQYF

size: NA
V: TRBV27
J: TRBJ1-2
D: NA
DNA: TGTGCCAGCAGTTTATCGGGGTCAGGCGCCTACACCTTC
CDR3: CASSLSGSGAYTF

size: NA
V: TRBV30
J: TRBJ2-7
D: TRBD2
DNA: TGTGCCTGGAGTTCCCCGCTTACTAGCGGGAGGTACGAGCAGTACTTC
CDR3: CAWSSPLTSGRYEQYF